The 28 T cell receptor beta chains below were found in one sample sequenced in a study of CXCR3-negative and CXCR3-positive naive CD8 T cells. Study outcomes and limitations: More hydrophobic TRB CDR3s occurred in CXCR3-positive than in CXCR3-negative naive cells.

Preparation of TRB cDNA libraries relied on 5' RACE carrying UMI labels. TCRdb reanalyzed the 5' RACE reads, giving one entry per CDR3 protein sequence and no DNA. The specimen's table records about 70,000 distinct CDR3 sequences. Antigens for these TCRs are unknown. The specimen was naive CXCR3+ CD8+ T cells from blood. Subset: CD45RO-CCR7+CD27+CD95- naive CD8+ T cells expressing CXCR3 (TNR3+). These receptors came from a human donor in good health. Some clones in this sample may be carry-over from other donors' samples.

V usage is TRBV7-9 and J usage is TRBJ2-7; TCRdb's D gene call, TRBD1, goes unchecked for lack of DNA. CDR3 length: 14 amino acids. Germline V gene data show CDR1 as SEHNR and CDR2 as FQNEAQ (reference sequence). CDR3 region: CASSPTGAPYEQYF.

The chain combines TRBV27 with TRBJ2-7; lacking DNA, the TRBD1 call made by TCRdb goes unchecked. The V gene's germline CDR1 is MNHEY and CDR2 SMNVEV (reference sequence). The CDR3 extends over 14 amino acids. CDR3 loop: CASSLTGANYEQYF.

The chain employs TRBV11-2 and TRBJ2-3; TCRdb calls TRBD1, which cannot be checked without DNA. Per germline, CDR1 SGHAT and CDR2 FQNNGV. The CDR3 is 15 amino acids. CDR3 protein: CASSPTGGSTDTQYF.

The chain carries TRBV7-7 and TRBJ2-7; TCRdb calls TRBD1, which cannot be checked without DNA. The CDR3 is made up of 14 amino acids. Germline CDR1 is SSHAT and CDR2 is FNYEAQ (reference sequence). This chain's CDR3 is CASSLVQGSYEQYF.

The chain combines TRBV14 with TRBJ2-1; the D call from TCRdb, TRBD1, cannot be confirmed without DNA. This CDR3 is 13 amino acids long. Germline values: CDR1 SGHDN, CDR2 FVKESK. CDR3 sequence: CASSQGQVNEQFF.

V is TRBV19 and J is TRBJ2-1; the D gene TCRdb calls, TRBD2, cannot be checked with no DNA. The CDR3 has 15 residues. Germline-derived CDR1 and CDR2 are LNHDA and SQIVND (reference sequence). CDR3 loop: CASSPSGGAYNEQFF.

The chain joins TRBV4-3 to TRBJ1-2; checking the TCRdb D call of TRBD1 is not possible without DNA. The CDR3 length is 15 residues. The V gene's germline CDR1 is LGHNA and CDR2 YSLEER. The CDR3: CASSQDEQGLYGYTF.

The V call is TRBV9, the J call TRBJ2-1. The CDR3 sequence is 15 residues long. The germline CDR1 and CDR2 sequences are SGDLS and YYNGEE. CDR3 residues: CASSVGLNPNNEQFF.

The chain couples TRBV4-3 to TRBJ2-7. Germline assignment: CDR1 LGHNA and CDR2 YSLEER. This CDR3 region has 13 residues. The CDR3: CASSQGFSYEQYF.

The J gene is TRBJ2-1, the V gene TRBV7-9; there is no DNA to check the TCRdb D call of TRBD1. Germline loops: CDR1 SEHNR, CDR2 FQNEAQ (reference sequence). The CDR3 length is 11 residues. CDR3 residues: CASSIGGVQFF.

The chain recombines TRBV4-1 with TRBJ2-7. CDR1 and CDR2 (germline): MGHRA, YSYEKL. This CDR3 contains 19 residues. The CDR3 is CASSQGGSLTIRGSYEQYF.

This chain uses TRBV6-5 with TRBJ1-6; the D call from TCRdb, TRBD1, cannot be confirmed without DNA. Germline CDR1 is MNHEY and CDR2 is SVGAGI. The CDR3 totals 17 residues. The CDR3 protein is CASSYQDRIPYNSPLHF.

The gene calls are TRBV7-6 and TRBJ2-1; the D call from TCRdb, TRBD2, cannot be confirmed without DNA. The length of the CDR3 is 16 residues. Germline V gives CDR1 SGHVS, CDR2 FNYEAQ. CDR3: CASSLGRGGSYNEQFF. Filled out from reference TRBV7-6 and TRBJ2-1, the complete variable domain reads GAGVSQSPRYKVTKRGQDVALRCDPISGHVSLYWYRQALGQGPEFLTYFNYEAQQDKSGLPNDRFSAERPEGSISTLTIQRTEQRDSAMYRCASSLGRGGSYNEQFFGPGTRLTVL.

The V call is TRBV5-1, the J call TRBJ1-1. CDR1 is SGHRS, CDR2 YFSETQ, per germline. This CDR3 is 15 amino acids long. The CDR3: CASSLTNSMNTEAFF.

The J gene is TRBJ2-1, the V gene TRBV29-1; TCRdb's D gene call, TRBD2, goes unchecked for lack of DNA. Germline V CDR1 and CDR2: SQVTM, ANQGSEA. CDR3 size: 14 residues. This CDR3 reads CSVEGLAGYNEQFF.

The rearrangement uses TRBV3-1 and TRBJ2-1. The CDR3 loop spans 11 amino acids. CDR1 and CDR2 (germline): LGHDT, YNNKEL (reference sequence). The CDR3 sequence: CASSRSNEQFF.

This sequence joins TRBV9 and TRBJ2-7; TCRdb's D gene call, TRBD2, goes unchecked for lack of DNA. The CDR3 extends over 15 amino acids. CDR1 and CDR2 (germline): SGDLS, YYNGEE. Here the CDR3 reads CASSVRGLAGYEQYF.

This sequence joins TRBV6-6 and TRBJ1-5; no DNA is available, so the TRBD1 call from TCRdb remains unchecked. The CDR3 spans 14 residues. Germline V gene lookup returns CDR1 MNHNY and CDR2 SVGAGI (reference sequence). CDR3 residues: CASEDRGSNQPQHF.

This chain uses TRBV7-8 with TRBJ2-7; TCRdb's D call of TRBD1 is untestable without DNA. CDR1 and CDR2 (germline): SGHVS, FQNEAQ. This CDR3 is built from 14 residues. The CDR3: CASSSYRGNDEQYF.

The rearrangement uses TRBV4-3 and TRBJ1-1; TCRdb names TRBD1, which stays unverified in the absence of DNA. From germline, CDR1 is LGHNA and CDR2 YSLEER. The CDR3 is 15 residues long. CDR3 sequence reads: CASSQDRQTNTEAFF.

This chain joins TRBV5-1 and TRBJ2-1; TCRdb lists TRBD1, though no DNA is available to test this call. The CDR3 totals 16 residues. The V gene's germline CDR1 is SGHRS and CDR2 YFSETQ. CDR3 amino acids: CASSLAGGAYAREQFF.

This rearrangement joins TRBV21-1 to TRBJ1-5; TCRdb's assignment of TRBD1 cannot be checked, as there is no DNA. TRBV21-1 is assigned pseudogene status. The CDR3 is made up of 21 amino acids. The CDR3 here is CASSKELRGHRVIYSNQPQHF.

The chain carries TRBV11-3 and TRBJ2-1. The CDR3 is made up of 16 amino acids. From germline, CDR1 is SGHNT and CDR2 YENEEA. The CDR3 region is CASSLVRQGPYNEQFF. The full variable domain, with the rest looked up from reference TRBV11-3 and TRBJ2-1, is EAGVVQSPRYKIIEKKQPVAFWCNPISGHNTLYWYLQNLGQGPELLIRYENEEAVDDSQLPKDRFSAERLKGVDSTLKIQPAELGDSAVYLCASSLVRQGPYNEQFFGPGTRLTVL.

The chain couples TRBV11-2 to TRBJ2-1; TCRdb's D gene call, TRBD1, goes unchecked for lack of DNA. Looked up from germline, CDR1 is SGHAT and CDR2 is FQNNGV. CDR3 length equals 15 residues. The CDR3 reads CASSSGQGSNNEQFF.

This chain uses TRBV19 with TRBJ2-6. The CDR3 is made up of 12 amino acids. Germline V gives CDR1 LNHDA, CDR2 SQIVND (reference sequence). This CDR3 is CASTSGANVLTF.

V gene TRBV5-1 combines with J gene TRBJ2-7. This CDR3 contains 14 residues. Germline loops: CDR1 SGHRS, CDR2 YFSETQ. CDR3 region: CASSLTSGSVEQYF.

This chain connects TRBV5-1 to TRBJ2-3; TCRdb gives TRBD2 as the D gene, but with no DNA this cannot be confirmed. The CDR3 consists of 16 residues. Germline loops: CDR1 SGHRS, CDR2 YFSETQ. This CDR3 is CASSLGLAGTPDTQYF.

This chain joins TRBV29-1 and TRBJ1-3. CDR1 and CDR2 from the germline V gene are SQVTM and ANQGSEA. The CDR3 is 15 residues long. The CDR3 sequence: CSVEMGMISGNTIYF.